What follows is one T cell receptor beta chain and its context. The sample originates from a study of blood T cell repertoires in COVID-19. The overall study: Samples representing acute and convalescent COVID-19 were sourced from the United States, Italy and Spain. Sources were T cells, B-cell-depleted T cells, or PBMCs; the material itself was cDNA or gDNA.

How the authors handled the data: Cell counts per sample came from amplifying reference gene primers. Assay used: immunoSEQ multiplex PCR; TCRdb lists only in-frame clones, some missing. That table furnishes V, J and clone size, whereas the DNA furnished D and trimming. The repertoire includes approximately 70,000 clones, roughly 88% of them detected once, and around 6% sits in the top ten. The CDR3 contains 15 residues. From germline, CDR1 is SGHTA and CDR2 FQGNSA. V trimming: 8 bases; J trimming: 1 base; junction bases outside the gene matches: 5. The chain has TRBV7-2 and TRBJ2-3; TRBD2 agrees at 11 bases. Source material: peripheral blood. The receptor was derived from a woman aged 70-85 years with acute or convalescent COVID-19. This CDR3 reads CASGVAGGGTDTQYF. The CDR3 DNA reads as TGTGCCAGCGGAGTAGCGGGGGGGGGCACAGATACGCAGTATTTT. Full variable domain (remainder filled in from reference TRBV7-2 and TRBJ2-3): GAGVSQSPSNKVTEKGKDVELRCDPISGHTALYWYRQSLGQGLEFLIYFQGNSAPDKSGLPSDRFSAERTGGSVSTLTIQRTQQEDSAVYLCASGVAGGGTDTQYFGPGTRLTVL.